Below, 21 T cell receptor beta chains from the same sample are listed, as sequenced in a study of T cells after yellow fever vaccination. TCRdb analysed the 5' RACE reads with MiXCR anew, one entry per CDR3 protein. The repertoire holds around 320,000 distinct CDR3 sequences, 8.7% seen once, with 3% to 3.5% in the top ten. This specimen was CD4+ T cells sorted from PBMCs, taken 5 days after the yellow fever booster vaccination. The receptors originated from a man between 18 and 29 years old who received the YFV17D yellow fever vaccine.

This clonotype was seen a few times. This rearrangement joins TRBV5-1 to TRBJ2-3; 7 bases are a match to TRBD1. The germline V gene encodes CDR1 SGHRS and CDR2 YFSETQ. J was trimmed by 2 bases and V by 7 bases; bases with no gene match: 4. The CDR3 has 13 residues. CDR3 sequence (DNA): TGCGCCAGCGGGACAGTAATCACAGATACGCAGTATTTT. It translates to CASGTVITDTQYF.

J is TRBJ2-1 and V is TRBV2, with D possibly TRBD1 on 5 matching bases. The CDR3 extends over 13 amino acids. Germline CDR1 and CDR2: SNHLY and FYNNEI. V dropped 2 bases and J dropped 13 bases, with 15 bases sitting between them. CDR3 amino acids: CASSEFLDTKQFF. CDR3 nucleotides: TGTGCCAGCAGTGAATTTTTGGACACCAAACAGTTCTTC.

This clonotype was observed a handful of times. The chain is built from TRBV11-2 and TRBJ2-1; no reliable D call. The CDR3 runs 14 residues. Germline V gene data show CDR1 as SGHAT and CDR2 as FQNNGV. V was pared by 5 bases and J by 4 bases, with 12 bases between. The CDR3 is CASSMSPGYNEQFF. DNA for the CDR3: TGTGCCAGCAGCATGAGTCCCGGATACAATGAGCAGTTCTTC.

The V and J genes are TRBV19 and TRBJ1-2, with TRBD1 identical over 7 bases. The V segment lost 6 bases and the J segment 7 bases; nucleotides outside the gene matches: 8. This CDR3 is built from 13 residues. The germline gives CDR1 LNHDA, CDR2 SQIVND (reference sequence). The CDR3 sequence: CASRRDRVFGYTF. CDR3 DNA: TGTGCCAGTAGAAGAGACAGGGTCTTTGGCTACACCTTC.

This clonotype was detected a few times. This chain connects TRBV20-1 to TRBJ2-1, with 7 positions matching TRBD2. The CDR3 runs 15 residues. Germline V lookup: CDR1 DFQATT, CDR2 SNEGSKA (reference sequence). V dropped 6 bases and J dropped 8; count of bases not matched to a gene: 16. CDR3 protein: CSALSRSGGRDEQFF. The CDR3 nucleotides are TGCAGTGCCTTGTCTCGGTCTGGGGGGAGGGATGAGCAGTTCTTC.

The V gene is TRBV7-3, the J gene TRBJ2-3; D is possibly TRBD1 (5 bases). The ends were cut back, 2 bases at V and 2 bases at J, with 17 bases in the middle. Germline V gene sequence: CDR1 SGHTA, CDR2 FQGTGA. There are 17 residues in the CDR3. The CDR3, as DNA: TGTGCCAGCAGCTTATCAGGCAGGGTCCCCTACACAGATACGCAGTATTTT. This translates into CASSLSGRVPYTDTQYF.

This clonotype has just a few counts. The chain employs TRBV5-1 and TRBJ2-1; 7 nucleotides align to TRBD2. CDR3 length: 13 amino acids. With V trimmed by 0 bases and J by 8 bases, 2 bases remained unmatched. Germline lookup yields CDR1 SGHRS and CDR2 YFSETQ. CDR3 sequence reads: CASSLDLADEQFF. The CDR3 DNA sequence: TGCGCCAGCAGCTTGGATCTAGCGGATGAGCAGTTCTTC. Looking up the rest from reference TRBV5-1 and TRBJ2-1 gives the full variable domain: KAGVTQTPRYLIKTRGQQVTLSCSPISGHRSVSWYQQTPGQGLQFLFEYFSETQRNKGNFPGRFSGRQFSNSRSEMNVSTLELGDSALYLCASSLDLADEQFFGPGTRLTVL.

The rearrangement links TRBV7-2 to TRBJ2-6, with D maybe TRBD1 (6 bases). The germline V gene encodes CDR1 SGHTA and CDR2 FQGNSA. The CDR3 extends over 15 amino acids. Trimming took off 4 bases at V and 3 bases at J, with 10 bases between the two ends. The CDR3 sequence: CASSSYRVGANVLTF. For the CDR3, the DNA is TGTGCCAGCAGCTCCTACAGGGTTGGGGCCAACGTCCTGACTTTC. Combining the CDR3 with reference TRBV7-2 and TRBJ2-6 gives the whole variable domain GAGVSQSPSNKVTEKGKDVELRCDPISGHTALYWYRQSLGQGLEFLIYFQGNSAPDKSGLPSDRFSAERTGGSVSTLTIQRTQQEDSAVYLCASSSYRVGANVLTFGAGSRLTVL.

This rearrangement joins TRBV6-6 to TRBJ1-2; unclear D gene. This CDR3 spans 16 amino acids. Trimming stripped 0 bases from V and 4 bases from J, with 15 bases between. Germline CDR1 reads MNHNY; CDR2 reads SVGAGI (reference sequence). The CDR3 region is CASSYSTGPMGYGYTF. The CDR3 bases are TGTGCCAGCAGTTACTCAACCGGCCCAATGGGCTATGGCTACACCTTC.

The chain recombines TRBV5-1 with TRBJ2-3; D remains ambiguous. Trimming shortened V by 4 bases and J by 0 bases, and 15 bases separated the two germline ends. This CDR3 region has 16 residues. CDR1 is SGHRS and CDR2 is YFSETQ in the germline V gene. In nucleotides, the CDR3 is TGCGCCAGCAGCGCCGGTCTTGCGGAGAGCACAGATACGCAGTATTTT. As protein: CASSAGLAESTDTQYF.

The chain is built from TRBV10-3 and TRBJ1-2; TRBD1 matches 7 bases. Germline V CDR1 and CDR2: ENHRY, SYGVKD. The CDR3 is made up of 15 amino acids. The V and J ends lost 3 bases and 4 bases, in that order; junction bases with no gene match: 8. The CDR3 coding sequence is TGTGCCATCAGTGACCTGACAGGGTCGACCTATGGCTACACCTTC. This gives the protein CAISDLTGSTYGYTF.

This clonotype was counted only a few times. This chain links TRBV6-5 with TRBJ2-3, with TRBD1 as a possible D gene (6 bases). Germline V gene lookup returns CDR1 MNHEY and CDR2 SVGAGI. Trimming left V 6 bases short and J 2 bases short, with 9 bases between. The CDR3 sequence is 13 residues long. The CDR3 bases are TGTGCCAGCAGGCGGACAGACACAGATACGCAGTATTTT. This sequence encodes CASRRTDTDTQYF.

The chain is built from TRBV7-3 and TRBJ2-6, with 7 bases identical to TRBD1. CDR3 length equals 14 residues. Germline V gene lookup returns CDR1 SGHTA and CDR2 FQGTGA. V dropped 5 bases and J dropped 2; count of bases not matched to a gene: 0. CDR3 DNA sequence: TGTGCCAGCAGCGACAGGGCTGGGGCCAACGTCCTGACTTTC. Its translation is CASSDRAGANVLTF.

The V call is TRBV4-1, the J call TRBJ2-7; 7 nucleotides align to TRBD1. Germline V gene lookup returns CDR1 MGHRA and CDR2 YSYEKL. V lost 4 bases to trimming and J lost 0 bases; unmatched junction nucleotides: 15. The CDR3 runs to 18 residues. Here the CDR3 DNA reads TGCGCCAGCAGCCGAAACCTGGGACAGCCCTGGGCCTCCTACGAGCAGTACTTC. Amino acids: CASSRNLGQPWASYEQYF.

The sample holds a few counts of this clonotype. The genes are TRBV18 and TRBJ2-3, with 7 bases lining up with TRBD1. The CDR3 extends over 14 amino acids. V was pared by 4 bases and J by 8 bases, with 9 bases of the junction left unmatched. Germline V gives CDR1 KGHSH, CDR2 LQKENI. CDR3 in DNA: TGTGCCAGCTCACAATCGACAGGGCTGGGTACGCAGTATTTT. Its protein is CASSQSTGLGTQYF. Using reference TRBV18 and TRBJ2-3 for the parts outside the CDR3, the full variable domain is NAGVMQNPRHLVRRRGQEARLRCSPMKGHSHVYWYRQLPEEGLKFMVYLQKENIIDESGMPKERFSAEFPKEGPSILRIQQVVRGDSAAYFCASSQSTGLGTQYFGPGTRLTVL.

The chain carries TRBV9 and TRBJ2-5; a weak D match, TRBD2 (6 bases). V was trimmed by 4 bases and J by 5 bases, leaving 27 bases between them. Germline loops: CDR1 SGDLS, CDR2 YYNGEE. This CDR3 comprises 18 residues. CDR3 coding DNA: TGTGCCAGCAGCTCCCAGAGAGGGCGGGGAGAGGGTTTGGAGACCCAGTACTTC. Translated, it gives CASSSQRGRGEGLETQYF. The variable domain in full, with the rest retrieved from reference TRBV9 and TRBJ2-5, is DSGVTQTPKHLITATGQRVTLRCSPRSGDLSVYWYQQSLDQGLQFLIQYYNGEERAKGNILERFSAQQFPDLHSELNLSSLELGDSALYFCASSSQRGRGEGLETQYFGPGTRLLVL.

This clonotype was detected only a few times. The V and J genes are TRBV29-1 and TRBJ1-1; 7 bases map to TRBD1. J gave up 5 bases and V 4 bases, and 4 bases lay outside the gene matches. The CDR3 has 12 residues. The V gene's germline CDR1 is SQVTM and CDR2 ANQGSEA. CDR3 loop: CSVARGRTEAFF. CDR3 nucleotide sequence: TGCAGCGTTGCCAGGGGGAGAACTGAAGCTTTCTTT.

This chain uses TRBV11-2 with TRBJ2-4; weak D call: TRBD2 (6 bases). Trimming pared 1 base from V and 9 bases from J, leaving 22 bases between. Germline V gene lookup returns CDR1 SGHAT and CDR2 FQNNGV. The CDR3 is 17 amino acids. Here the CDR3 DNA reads TGTGCCAGCAGCTTAGCGGGCTGGGGGACTTCTATGGGCATTCAGTACTTC. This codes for CASSLAGWGTSMGIQYF.

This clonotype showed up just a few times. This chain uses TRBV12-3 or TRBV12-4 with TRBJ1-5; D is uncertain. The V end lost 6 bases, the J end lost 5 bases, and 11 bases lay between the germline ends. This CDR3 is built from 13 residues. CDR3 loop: CASSLTMDQPQHF. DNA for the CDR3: TGTGCCAGCAGCCTGACAATGGATCAGCCCCAGCATTTT.

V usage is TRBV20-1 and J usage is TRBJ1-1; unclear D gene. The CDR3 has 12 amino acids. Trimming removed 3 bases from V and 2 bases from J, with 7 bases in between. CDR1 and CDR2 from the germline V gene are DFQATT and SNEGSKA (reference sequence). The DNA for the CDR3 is TGCAGTGCTAGTCAACGTAACACTGAAGCTTTCTTT. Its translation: CSASQRNTEAFF.

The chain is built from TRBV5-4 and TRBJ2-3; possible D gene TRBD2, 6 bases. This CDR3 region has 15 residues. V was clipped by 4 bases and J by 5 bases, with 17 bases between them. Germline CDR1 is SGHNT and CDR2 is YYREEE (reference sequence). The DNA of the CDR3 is TGTGCCAGCAGCCAGTCGGGAGTAGCAGGAGATACGCAGTATTTT. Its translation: CASSQSGVAGDTQYF.